The 18 T cell receptor beta chains presented below share a single source sample, sequenced in a study of siplizumab effects on memory and regulatory T cells. Only in-frame clones appear in the TCRdb table, and some are missing; sequencing was by immunoSEQ multiplex PCR. Of 98,000 or so clones in the sample, approximately 93% are singletons; the top ten hold approximately 0.67%. What was sequenced was Tregs sorted from blood. The receptors here all came from a human donor in good health.

The chain couples TRBV5-5 to TRBJ2-4, with 8 bases matching TRBD2. Germline values: CDR1 SGHKS, CDR2 YYEKEE (reference sequence). The CDR3 spans 14 residues. V was clipped by 4 bases and J by 7 bases; unmatched bases: 7. Written as DNA, the CDR3 is TGTGCCAGCAGCACCACGGGGGGGCCGAACATTCAGTACTTC. Translation: CASSTTGGPNIQYF.

The chain couples TRBV5-1 to TRBJ1-1; D is uncertain. V gave up 1 base and J gave up 0 bases, with 10 bases separating them. This CDR3 contains 15 residues. Germline CDR1 is SGHRS and CDR2 is YFSETQ. Here the CDR3 DNA reads TGCGCCAGCAGCTTGCTGAGGGATTTGAACACTGAAGCTTTCTTT. Residues: CASSLLRDLNTEAFF.

The CDR3 is CASSLGSGYEQFF. The CDR3 DNA reads as TGCGCCAGCAGCTTGGGGTCCGGCTATGAGCAGTTCTTC. The chain combines TRBV5-1 with TRBJ2-1; D remains ambiguous. The ends were cut back, 0 bases at V and 8 bases at J, with 9 bases in the middle. The CDR3 length is 13 residues. The germline V gene encodes CDR1 SGHRS and CDR2 YFSETQ.

The chain recombines TRBV14 with TRBJ1-1; TRBD1 might be the D (5 bases). Trimming took off 4 bases at V and 4 bases at J, with 13 bases between the two ends. This CDR3 has 14 residues. CDR1 SGHDN and CDR2 FVKESK come from the germline V gene. The CDR3 is CASSPTWGVTEAFF. For the CDR3, the DNA is TGTGCCAGCAGCCCTACCTGGGGGGTCACTGAAGCTTTCTTT.

V and J are TRBV6-6 and TRBJ1-5; D gene unclear. This CDR3 contains 16 residues. The germline V gene has CDR1 MNHNY and CDR2 SVGAGI (reference sequence). The V end lost 6 bases, the J end lost 2 bases, and 17 bases lay between the germline ends. In nucleotides, the CDR3 is TGTGCCAGCAGCCCCATTCGGTGGGCTGGCAATCAGCCCCAGCATTTT. Protein product: CASSPIRWAGNQPQHF.

The CDR3 DNA sequence: TGTGCCAGCAGCTTGGAGGGGGAGACTGGAAACACCATATATTTT. It yields the protein CASSLEGETGNTIYF. The V and J genes are TRBV5-8 and TRBJ1-3; D may be TRBD1 (6 bases). V was trimmed by 0 bases and J by 2 bases, leaving 9 bases between them. This CDR3 has 15 amino acids. Germline-derived CDR1 and CDR2 are SGHTS and YDEGEE. The full variable domain, its missing parts supplied by reference TRBV5-8 and TRBJ1-3, is EAGVTQSPTHLIKTRGQQATLRCSPISGHTSVYWYQQALGLGLQFLLWYDEGEERNRGNFPPRFSGRQFPNYSSELNVNALELEDSALYLCASSLEGETGNTIYFGEGSWLTVV.

V gene TRBV10-3 combines with J gene TRBJ1-2; possibly TRBD1 for D (6 bases). The germline gives CDR1 ENHRY, CDR2 SYGVKD. The ends were cut back, 10 bases at V and 1 base at J, with 16 bases in the middle. The CDR3 loop spans 14 amino acids. Here the CDR3 DNA reads TGTGCCACCTTGAAAGGACAGTTTAACTATGGCTACACCTTC. Translation gives CATLKGQFNYGYTF.

V is TRBV5-1 and J is TRBJ1-4, with 12 bases that match TRBD1. The CDR3 has 19 residues. CDR1 is SGHRS, CDR2 YFSETQ, per germline. The trim removed 0 bases at V and 1 base at J, leaving 7 bases unmatched. CDR3 nucleotides: TGCGCCAGCAGCTTGGGTGGGACAGGGGGCATCGGAACTAATGAAAAACTGTTTTTT. It codes for CASSLGGTGGIGTNEKLFF.

J is TRBJ1-2 and V is TRBV20-1; D remains ambiguous. The V end lost 3 bases, the J end lost 6 bases, and 8 bases lay between the germline ends. This CDR3 is built from 11 residues. Germline CDR1 is DFQATT and CDR2 is SNEGSKA (reference sequence). The CDR3 reads CSASAGHGYTF. The CDR3 DNA reads TGCAGTGCTAGTGCCGGGCATGGCTACACCTTC.

The chain carries TRBV9 and TRBJ2-7; the D is unclear. The CDR3 runs to 13 residues. Trimming removed 4 bases at V and 2 bases at J, with 10 bases between. CDR1 is SGDLS and CDR2 is YYNGEE in the germline V gene. The CDR3 DNA reads TGTGCCAGCAGCTCGCAGGACGCCTACGAGCAGTACTTC. This codes for CASSSQDAYEQYF.

This rearrangement joins TRBV6-5 to TRBJ1-2; no definite D call. CDR1 is MNHEY and CDR2 is SVGAGI in the germline V gene. There are 14 residues in the CDR3. Trimming left V 7 bases short and J 8 bases short, with 20 bases between. DNA of the CDR3: TGTGCCAGCACCCGGTTCGGAGGGCCAGGCGGCTACACCTTC. This encodes CASTRFGGPGGYTF.

The chain uses TRBV6-1 and TRBJ1-2; D may be TRBD1 (5 bases). CDR3 length: 15 amino acids. The V gene lost 1 base and the J gene lost 1 base, with 10 bases spanning the gap. Germline loops: CDR1 MNHNS, CDR2 SASEGT. CDR3 sequence reads: CASSEGVGRNYGYTF. The CDR3 nucleotides are TGTGCCAGCAGTGAAGGGGTGGGGCGTAACTATGGCTACACCTTC.

The V call is TRBV2, the J call TRBJ2-2; D gene ambiguous. The CDR3 covers 11 residues. Germline V gene data show CDR1 as SNHLY and CDR2 as FYNNEI. Trimming shortened V by 4 bases and J by 8 bases, and 5 bases separated the two germline ends. CDR3 DNA: TGTGCCAGCAGTGGTAGAGGGGAGCTGTTTTTT. It specifies CASSGRGELFF.

The DNA of the CDR3 is TGCGCCAGCAGCTTGGCGGATATAGGACCCTATGGCTACACCTTC. Encoded protein: CASSLADIGPYGYTF. The chain combines TRBV5-1 with TRBJ1-2; D is uncertain. The V end lost 0 bases, the J end lost 4 bases, and 13 bases lay between the germline ends. From germline, CDR1 is SGHRS and CDR2 YFSETQ. The CDR3 is 15 amino acids.

The genes are TRBV30 and TRBJ2-7, with D uncertain. The germline CDR1 and CDR2 sequences are GTSNPN and SVGIG (reference sequence). The CDR3 runs 15 residues. V gave up 1 base and J gave up 0 bases, with 13 bases separating them. CDR3 sequence reads: CAWSAVGRSSYEQYF. Here the CDR3 DNA reads TGTGCCTGGAGTGCAGTCGGCAGATCCTCCTACGAGCAGTACTTC.

The CDR3 DNA reads TGCGCCAGCAGCCCTGTGGGAGGGGATTATCAGCCCCAGCATTTT. Its protein is CASSPVGGDYQPQHF. The gene calls are TRBV5-1 and TRBJ1-5, with a possible D match to TRBD1 (5 bases). Germline V gives CDR1 SGHRS, CDR2 YFSETQ. CDR3 length: 15 amino acids. V shed 4 bases and J shed 5 bases, with 16 bases lying between them.

The rearrangement joins TRBV18 to TRBJ2-7; D is perhaps TRBD1 (6 bases). Germline V gene lookup returns CDR1 KGHSH and CDR2 LQKENI. V shed 2 bases and J shed 2 bases, with 13 bases lying between them. There are 15 residues in the CDR3. This CDR3 is CASSPYQGRPYEQYF. DNA of the CDR3: TGTGCCAGCTCACCATACCAGGGGCGGCCCTACGAGCAGTACTTC.

This chain uses TRBV9 with TRBJ2-5, with TRBD2 matching 7 bases. The CDR3 has 17 residues. The junction had 12 bases not matched to a gene; V was cut back by 2 bases and J by 2 bases. Germline CDR1 reads SGDLS; CDR2 reads YYNGEE. CDR3 nucleotides: TGTGCCAGCAGCGTGGGGTCTAGCGGAGGAGTTCAAGAGACCCAGTACTTC. Its protein is CASSVGSSGGVQETQYF.